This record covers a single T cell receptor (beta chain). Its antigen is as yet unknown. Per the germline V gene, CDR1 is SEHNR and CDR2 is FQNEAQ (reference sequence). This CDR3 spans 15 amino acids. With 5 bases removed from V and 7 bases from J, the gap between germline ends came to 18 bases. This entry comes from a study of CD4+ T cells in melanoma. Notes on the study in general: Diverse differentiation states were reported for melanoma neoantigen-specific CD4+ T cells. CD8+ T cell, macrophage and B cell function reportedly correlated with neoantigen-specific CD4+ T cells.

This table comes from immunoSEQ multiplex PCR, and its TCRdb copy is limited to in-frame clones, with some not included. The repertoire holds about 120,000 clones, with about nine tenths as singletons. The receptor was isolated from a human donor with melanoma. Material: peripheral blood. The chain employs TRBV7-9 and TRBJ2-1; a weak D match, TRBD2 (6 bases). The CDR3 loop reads CASSPSAGPDNEQFF. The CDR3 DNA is TGTGCCAGCAGCCCATCGGCGGGGCCTGATAATGAGCAGTTCTTC.